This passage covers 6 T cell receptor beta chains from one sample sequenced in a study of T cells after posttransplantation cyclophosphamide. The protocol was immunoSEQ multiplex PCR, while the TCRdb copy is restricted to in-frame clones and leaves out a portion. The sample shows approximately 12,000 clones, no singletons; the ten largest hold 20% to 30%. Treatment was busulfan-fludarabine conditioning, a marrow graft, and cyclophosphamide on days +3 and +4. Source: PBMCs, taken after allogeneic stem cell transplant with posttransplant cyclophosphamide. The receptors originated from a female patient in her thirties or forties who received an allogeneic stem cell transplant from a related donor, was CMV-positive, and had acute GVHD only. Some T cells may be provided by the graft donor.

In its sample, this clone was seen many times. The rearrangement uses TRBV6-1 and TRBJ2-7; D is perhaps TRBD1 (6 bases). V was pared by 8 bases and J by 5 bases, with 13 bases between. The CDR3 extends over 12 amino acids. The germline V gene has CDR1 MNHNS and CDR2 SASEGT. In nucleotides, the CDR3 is TGTGCCAGCGGGACACCCCCAAACGAGCAGTACGTC. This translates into CASGTPPNEQYV.

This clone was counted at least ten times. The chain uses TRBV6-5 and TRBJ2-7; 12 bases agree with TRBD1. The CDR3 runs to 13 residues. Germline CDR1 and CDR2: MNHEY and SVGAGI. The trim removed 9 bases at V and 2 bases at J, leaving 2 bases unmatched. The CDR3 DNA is TGTGCCAGTGGGGACAGGGGGCCCTACGAGCAGTACTTC. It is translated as CASGDRGPYEQYF.

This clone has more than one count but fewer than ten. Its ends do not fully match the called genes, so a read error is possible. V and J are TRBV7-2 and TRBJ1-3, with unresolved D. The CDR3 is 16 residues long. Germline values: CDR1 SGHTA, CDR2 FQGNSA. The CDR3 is CASSLLGARSGNAIYF. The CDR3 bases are TGTGCCAGCAGCCTCCTGGGCGCTCGCTCTGGAAACGCCATATATTTT. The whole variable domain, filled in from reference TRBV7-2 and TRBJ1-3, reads GAGVSQSPSNKVTEKGKDVELRCDPISGHTALYWYRQSLGQGLEFLIYFQGNSAPDKSGLPSDRFSAERTGGSVSTLTIQRTQQEDSAVYLCASSLLGARSGNAIYFGEGSWLTVV.

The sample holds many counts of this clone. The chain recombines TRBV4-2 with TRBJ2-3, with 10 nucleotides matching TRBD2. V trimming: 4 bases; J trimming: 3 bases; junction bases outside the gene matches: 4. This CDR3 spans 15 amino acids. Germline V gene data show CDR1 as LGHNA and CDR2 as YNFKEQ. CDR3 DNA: TGTGCCAGCAGCCGCGGGACTAGCGCTACAGATACGCAGTATTTT. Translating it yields CASSRGTSATDTQYF.

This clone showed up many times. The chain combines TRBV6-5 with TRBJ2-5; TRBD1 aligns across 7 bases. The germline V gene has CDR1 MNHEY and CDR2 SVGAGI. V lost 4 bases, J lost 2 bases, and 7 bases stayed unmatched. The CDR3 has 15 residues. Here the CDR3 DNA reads TGTGCCAGCAGTTGGGGGACAGAGGTTCAAGAGACCCAGTACTTC. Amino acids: CASSWGTEVQETQYF.

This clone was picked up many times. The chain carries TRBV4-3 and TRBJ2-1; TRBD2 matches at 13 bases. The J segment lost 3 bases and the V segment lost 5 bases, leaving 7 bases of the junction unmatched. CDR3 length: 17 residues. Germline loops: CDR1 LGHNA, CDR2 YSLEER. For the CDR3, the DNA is TGCGCCAGCAGCAAAGGACTAGCGGGAGCCGTCTACAATGAGCAGTTCTTC. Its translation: CASSKGLAGAVYNEQFF.